What follows are 31 T cell receptor beta chains derived from one specimen sequenced in a study of CD8 T cells in ankylosing spondylitis. The study, taken as a whole, reports: Ankylosing spondylitis blood appeared to be characterized by a TCR beta motif of eight or nine highly homologous variants.

These receptors' targets are unknown. TCRdb analysed the 5' RACE reads with MiXCR anew, one entry per CDR3 protein. The sample has more than 650,000 distinct CDR3 sequences, around 11% seen once. Material: blood, either unsorted or a sorted T cell fraction (not recorded which). The source is a male donor with ankylosing spondylitis.

This clonotype has a count of ten or more. The chain couples TRBV12-3 or TRBV12-4 to TRBJ1-2; 9 nucleotides agree with TRBD1. V lost 7 bases, J lost 3 bases, and 6 bases stayed unmatched. The CDR3 contains 14 residues. This CDR3 is CASIRGQGDYGYTF. CDR3 sequence (DNA): TGTGCCAGCATACGGGGACAGGGCGACTATGGCTACACCTTC.

This clonotype has just a few counts. The genes are TRBV20-1 and TRBJ2-2; tentatively, D is TRBD1 (6 bases). The CDR3 runs 16 residues. Trimming took off 0 bases at V and 1 base at J, with 12 bases between the two ends. Germline V gene sequence: CDR1 DFQATT, CDR2 SNEGSKA (reference sequence). The chain's CDR3 is CSARDRRGGNTGELFF. The DNA of the CDR3 is TGCAGTGCTAGAGATCGGCGAGGGGGGAACACCGGGGAGCTGTTTTTT.

This clonotype was seen repeatedly, ten times or more. V usage is TRBV4-3 and J usage is TRBJ2-5, with D unclear. The CDR3 totals 13 residues. Germline lookup yields CDR1 LGHNA and CDR2 YSLEER. Trimming pared 4 bases from V and 4 bases from J, leaving 10 bases between. The CDR3 spells CASSPALGETQYF. CDR3 in DNA: TGCGCCAGCAGCCCGGCTTTGGGAGAGACCCAGTACTTC.

The sample holds many counts of this clonotype. The chain carries TRBV29-1 and TRBJ2-7; a possible D gene is TRBD1 (6 bases). Germline lookup yields CDR1 SQVTM and CDR2 ANQGSEA. The CDR3 spans 14 residues. The V end was cut by 4 bases, the J end by 0 bases, with 13 bases between. Here the CDR3 DNA reads TGCAGCGTTGCGAGGGGGTTCCTCTCCTACGAGCAGTACTTC. Its translation is CSVARGFLSYEQYF.

In its sample, this clonotype was seen a few times. DNA for the CDR3: TGCGCCAGCAGCACACAGGGGGAGTATGGCTACACCTTC. Translated: CASSTQGEYGYTF. The V and J genes are TRBV5-1 and TRBJ1-2; TRBD1 matches 8 bases. CDR1 and CDR2 (germline): SGHRS, YFSETQ. The CDR3 has 13 amino acids. The ends lost 4 bases at V and 5 bases at J; junction bases unmatched: 4.

This clonotype has a count of ten or more. V usage is TRBV29-1 and J usage is TRBJ2-1; TRBD1 matches at 7 bases. The CDR3 has 13 amino acids. Germline V CDR1 and CDR2: SQVTM, ANQGSEA. With V trimmed by 6 bases and J by 2 bases, 4 bases remained unmatched. The CDR3 spells CSVHRGPYNEQFF. CDR3 sequence (DNA): TGCAGCGTGCACAGGGGTCCCTACAATGAGCAGTTCTTC.

This clonotype was recorded at least ten times. The chain recombines TRBV12-3 or TRBV12-4 with TRBJ1-5, with a possible D match to TRBD1 (6 bases). V gave up 6 bases and J gave up 6 bases, with 18 bases separating them. This CDR3 spans 15 amino acids. The CDR3 is CASRSGAGAGQPQHF. In DNA, the CDR3 is TGTGCCAGCAGATCAGGGGCGGGAGCCGGTCAGCCCCAGCATTTT.

The chain uses TRBV28 and TRBJ2-7; 14 nucleotides agree with TRBD2. V trimming: 4 bases; J trimming: 4 bases; junction bases outside the gene matches: 9. The CDR3 loop spans 17 amino acids. The germline V gene encodes CDR1 MDHEN and CDR2 SYDVKM. The CDR3 is CASSSTSGRGRAYEQYF. The CDR3 DNA is TGTGCCAGCAGTTCGACTAGCGGGAGGGGAAGAGCATACGAGCAGTACTTC.

This clonotype came up many times. The V and J genes are TRBV7-2 and TRBJ2-5, with D unclear. There are 13 residues in the CDR3. The ends were cut back, 5 bases at V and 2 bases at J, with 9 bases in the middle. Per germline, CDR1 SGHTA and CDR2 FQGNSA. The DNA of the CDR3 is TGTGCCAGCAGCCTGGACGGACAAGAGACCCAGTACTTC. Protein product: CASSLDGQETQYF.

V and J are TRBV20-1 and TRBJ1-6; D is possibly TRBD1 (5 bases). V lost 5 bases to trimming and J lost 5 bases, with 10 bases between them. Germline lookup yields CDR1 DFQATT and CDR2 SNEGSKA (reference sequence). The CDR3 loop spans 13 amino acids. CDR3 bases: TGCAGTGCTGTTCGGGGGGATAATTCACCCCTCCACTTT. This sequence encodes CSAVRGDNSPLHF.

This clonotype was recorded at least ten times. The rearrangement joins TRBV7-2 to TRBJ1-1; 9 nucleotides align to TRBD1. The CDR3 is made up of 13 amino acids. V was pared by 4 bases and J by 6 bases, with 3 bases of the junction left unmatched. CDR1 is SGHTA and CDR2 is FQGNSA in the germline V gene. For the CDR3, the DNA is TGTGCCAGCAGCTCTAGACAGGGGGCTGAAGCTTTCTTT. Translated, it gives CASSSRQGAEAFF. Together with reference TRBV7-2 and TRBJ1-1, the CDR3 gives the full variable domain: GAGVSQSPSNKVTEKGKDVELRCDPISGHTALYWYRQSLGQGLEFLIYFQGNSAPDKSGLPSDRFSAERTGGSVSTLTIQRTQQEDSAVYLCASSSRQGAEAFFGQGTRLTVV.

The chain has TRBV10-3 and TRBJ1-1, with a weak D call TRBD1 (6 bases). CDR3 length: 16 residues. Germline-derived CDR1 and CDR2 are ENHRY and SYGVKD. V lost 2 bases and J lost 6, with 19 bases in between. The CDR3 bases are TGTGCCATCAGTGAGCGGGAAGGGGGGGCAACTGCTGAAGCTTTCTTT. Its translation is CAISEREGGATAEAFF.

Written as DNA, the CDR3 is TGTGCCAGCAGCCTCAGTGGGGTAGCCAAAAACATTCAGTACTTC. This translates into CASSLSGVAKNIQYF. The chain joins TRBV4-2 to TRBJ2-4; no clear D. The ends were cut back, 4 bases at V and 0 bases at J, with 10 bases in the middle. There are 15 residues in the CDR3. Germline CDR1 LGHNA, CDR2 YNFKEQ.

The chain links TRBV4-3 to TRBJ2-7; 7 bases map to TRBD2. The CDR3 covers 15 residues. Germline lookup yields CDR1 LGHNA and CDR2 YSLEER. Trimming at V came to 1 base and at J to 2 bases, leaving 5 bases not matched to a gene. The CDR3: CASSQVGGLTYEQYF. The CDR3 DNA is TGCGCCAGCAGCCAAGTCGGGGGGTTGACCTACGAGCAGTACTTC.

V and J are TRBV28 and TRBJ2-1, with TRBD2 matching 9 bases. CDR1 MDHEN and CDR2 SYDVKM come from the germline V gene. With V trimmed by 5 bases and J by 7 bases, 15 bases remained unmatched. The CDR3 loop spans 17 amino acids. For the CDR3, the DNA is TGTGCCAGCAGTCCCCCGGGCGGGAGGGCCAGGGTGAATGAGCAGTTCTTC. Protein: CASSPPGGRARVNEQFF.

This clonotype has just a few counts. The rearrangement links TRBV19 to TRBJ2-7; TRBD2 might be the D (5 bases). Trimming took off 5 bases at V and 3 bases at J, with 17 bases between the two ends. CDR1 and CDR2 (germline): LNHDA, SQIVND (reference sequence). The CDR3 runs to 15 residues. CDR3 in DNA: TGTGCCAGTAGTTTTACTGGGCTAGCAGGCTACGAGCAGTACTTC. Its protein product is CASSFTGLAGYEQYF.

This chain uses TRBV2 with TRBJ2-3, with D perhaps assigned TRBD1 or TRBD2 (5 bases each). The V gene lost 2 bases and the J gene lost 0 bases, with 12 bases spanning the gap. The CDR3 contains 16 residues. Germline CDR1 is SNHLY and CDR2 is FYNNEI. CDR3 in amino acids: CASSERGDASTDTQYF. CDR3 in DNA: TGTGCCAGCAGTGAAAGGGGAGATGCTAGCACAGATACGCAGTATTTT.

This chain uses TRBV9 with TRBJ2-7, with a possible D match to TRBD2 (5 bases). Germline CDR1 reads SGDLS; CDR2 reads YYNGEE. The length of the CDR3 is 14 residues. V lost 0 bases and J 1 base, leaving 8 bases between the germline ends. The CDR3 nucleotides read TGTGCCAGCAGCGTAGAAACTAGTTCCTACGAGCAGTACTTC. Protein product: CASSVETSSYEQYF.

This clonotype came up a few times. The rearrangement joins TRBV24-1 to TRBJ2-2; D is ambiguous. The V gene's germline CDR1 is KGHDR and CDR2 SFDVKD. Trimming took 4 bases from V and 0 from J, leaving 11 bases between them. CDR3 length: 16 amino acids. The CDR3 here is CATSEPPSTNTGELFF. DNA of the CDR3: TGTGCCACCAGTGAGCCACCCAGTACGAACACCGGGGAGCTGTTTTTT.

Regarding this clonotype: Given a much more abundant clone one base away, this may be a read error. J is TRBJ1-1 and V is TRBV7-2, with D unresolved. V lost 2 bases and J 7 bases, leaving 11 bases between the germline ends. This CDR3 region has 13 residues. CDR1 and CDR2 (germline): SGHTA, FQGNSA. Here the CDR3 DNA reads TGTACCAGCAGCTTATTGAGACACCGTGAAGCTTTCTTT. It encodes CTSSLLRHREAFF.

The V gene is TRBV7-3, the J gene TRBJ1-2, with a possible D match to TRBD1 (5 bases). The ends were cut back, 2 bases at V and 0 bases at J, with 13 bases in the middle. CDR1 and CDR2 (germline): SGHTA, FQGTGA. CDR3 length: 16 amino acids. CDR3 nucleotides: TGTGCCAGCAGCTTAGCCGGCGGGGGGACTAACTATGGCTACACCTTC. The encoded protein is CASSLAGGGTNYGYTF. Based on the CDR3 plus reference TRBV7-3 and TRBJ1-2, the full variable domain is GAGVSQTPSNKVTEKGKYVELRCDPISGHTALYWYRQSLGQGPEFLIYFQGTGAADDSGLPNDRFFAVRPEGSVSTLKIQRTERGDSAVYLCASSLAGGGTNYGYTFGSGTRLTVV.

The gene calls are TRBV4-3 and TRBJ2-3; D gene uncertain. CDR3 size: 15 residues. CDR1 LGHNA and CDR2 YSLEER come from the germline V gene. Trimming pared 1 base from V and 3 bases from J, leaving 11 bases between. DNA of the CDR3: TGCGCCAGCAGCCAAGGCCAGCTTTTGACAGATACGCAGTATTTT. Its protein is CASSQGQLLTDTQYF.

The table lists this clonotype with a few counts. V gene TRBV4-3 combines with J gene TRBJ2-1; TRBD2 aligns across 14 bases. This CDR3 is built from 15 residues. Trimming took 1 base from V and 11 from J; bases not matched to a gene: 4. Germline V lookup: CDR1 LGHNA, CDR2 YSLEER. The chain's CDR3 is CASSQAGLAGVQQFF. Here the CDR3 DNA reads TGCGCCAGCAGCCAAGCGGGACTAGCGGGGGTCCAGCAGTTCTTC.

The V and J genes are TRBV9 and TRBJ1-1, with unresolved D. The germline V gene has CDR1 SGDLS and CDR2 YYNGEE. V shed 1 base and J shed 4 bases, with 11 bases lying between them. The CDR3 covers 14 residues. The CDR3 here is CASSVSTGSTEAFF. CDR3 bases: TGTGCCAGCAGCGTAAGTACGGGGAGCACTGAAGCTTTCTTT.

This clonotype came up many times. The chain uses TRBV7-2 and TRBJ2-3; 9 bases are a match to TRBD2. The V and J ends lost 5 bases and 1 base, in that order; junction bases with no gene match: 10. The CDR3 spans 17 residues. Germline V lookup: CDR1 SGHTA, CDR2 FQGNSA. CDR3 protein: CASSPSTAGGGTDTQYF. DNA of the CDR3: TGTGCCAGCAGCCCCTCTACAGCGGGAGGAGGCACAGATACGCAGTATTTT.

The gene calls are TRBV30 and TRBJ1-5; D remains unclear. This CDR3 comprises 16 residues. Germline V gives CDR1 GTSNPN, CDR2 SVGIG (reference sequence). The V and J ends lost 0 bases and 2 bases respectively, with 14 bases between them. In DNA form, the CDR3 reads TGTGCCTGGAGTGTAGGGAGTCTCCCCGGCAATCAGCCCCAGCATTTT. Protein product: CAWSVGSLPGNQPQHF.

The J gene is TRBJ2-1, the V gene TRBV20-1; TRBD2 matches at 14 bases. Germline CDR1 and CDR2: DFQATT and SNEGSKA (reference sequence). The V segment lost 3 bases and the J segment 8 bases; nucleotides outside the gene matches: 6. There are 15 residues in the CDR3. CDR3 DNA: TGCAGTGCTAGCCACGGACTAGCGGGAGGCGATGAGCAGTTCTTC. This translates into CSASHGLAGGDEQFF.

As for this clonotype: Mismatch with germline at one junction end may stem from a read error. The chain links TRBV4-2 to TRBJ2-6; 8 bases are a match to TRBD1. Germline V lookup: CDR1 LGHNA, CDR2 YNFKEQ. The CDR3 is made up of 15 amino acids. The DNA of the CDR3 is TGTGCCAGCAGCCGACAGGGGAATGGGGCCAACGTCCTGACTTTT. Its protein product is CASSRQGNGANVLTF.

This clonotype was observed a handful of times. Germline and junction disagree at one end, which may indicate a read error. This chain links TRBV5-1 with TRBJ2-7; a possible D gene is TRBD2 (6 bases). Germline V gene data show CDR1 as SGHRS and CDR2 as YFSETQ. CDR3 length equals 15 residues. CDR3 region: CASSLVVGDSHEQYF. CDR3 coding DNA: TGCGCCAGCAGCTTGGTCGTAGGGGACTCCCACGAGCAGTACTTC.

The genes are TRBV7-2 and TRBJ2-5; 7 bases are shared with TRBD2. The J segment lost 5 bases and the V segment lost 1 base, leaving 7 bases of the junction unmatched. CDR1 SGHTA and CDR2 FQGNSA come from the germline V gene. The CDR3 sequence is 15 residues long. The CDR3 sequence: CASSLVGLSSETQYF. CDR3 sequence (DNA): TGTGCCAGCAGCTTAGTGGGACTATCGTCCGAGACCCAGTACTTC.

This clonotype was picked up many times. V and J are TRBV20-1 and TRBJ1-5, with unresolved D. Germline values: CDR1 DFQATT, CDR2 SNEGSKA (reference sequence). This CDR3 spans 14 amino acids. The ends were cut back, 4 bases at V and 0 bases at J, with 10 bases in the middle. The CDR3 DNA reads as TGCAGTGCTACCCCAGCAGATAGCAATCAGCCCCAGCATTTT. Amino acid sequence: CSATPADSNQPQHF.